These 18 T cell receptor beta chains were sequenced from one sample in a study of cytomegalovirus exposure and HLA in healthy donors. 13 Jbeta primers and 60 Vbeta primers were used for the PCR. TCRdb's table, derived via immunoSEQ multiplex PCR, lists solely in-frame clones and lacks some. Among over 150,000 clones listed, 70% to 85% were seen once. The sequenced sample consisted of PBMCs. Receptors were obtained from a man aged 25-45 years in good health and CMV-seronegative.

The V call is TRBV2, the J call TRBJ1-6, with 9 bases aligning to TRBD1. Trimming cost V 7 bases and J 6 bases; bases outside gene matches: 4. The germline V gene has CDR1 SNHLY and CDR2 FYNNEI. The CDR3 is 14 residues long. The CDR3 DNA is TGTGCCAGCAAATTGGACAGGGGTAATTCACCCCTCCACTTT. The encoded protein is CASKLDRGNSPLHF.

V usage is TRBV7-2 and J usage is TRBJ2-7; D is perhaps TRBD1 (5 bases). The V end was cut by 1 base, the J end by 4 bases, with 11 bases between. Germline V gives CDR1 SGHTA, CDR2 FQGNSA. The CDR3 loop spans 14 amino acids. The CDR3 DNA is TGTGCCAGCAGCTTAGAACAGGCCTCTTACGAGCAGTACTTC. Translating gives CASSLEQASYEQYF.

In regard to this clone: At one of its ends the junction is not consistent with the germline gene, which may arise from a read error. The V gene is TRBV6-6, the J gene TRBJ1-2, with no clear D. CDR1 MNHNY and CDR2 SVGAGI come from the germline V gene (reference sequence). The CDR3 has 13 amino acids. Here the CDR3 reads CASSGGPLYGYPF. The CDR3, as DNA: TGTGCCAGCAGTGGCGGGCCTCTTTATGGCTACCCCTTC.

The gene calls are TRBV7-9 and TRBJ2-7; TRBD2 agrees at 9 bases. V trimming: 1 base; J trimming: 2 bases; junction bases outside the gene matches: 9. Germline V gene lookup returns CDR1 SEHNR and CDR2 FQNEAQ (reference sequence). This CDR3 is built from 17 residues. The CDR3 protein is CASSLGFFSGGTYEQYF. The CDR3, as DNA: TGTGCCAGCAGCTTAGGATTTTTCAGCGGGGGGACCTACGAGCAGTACTTC.

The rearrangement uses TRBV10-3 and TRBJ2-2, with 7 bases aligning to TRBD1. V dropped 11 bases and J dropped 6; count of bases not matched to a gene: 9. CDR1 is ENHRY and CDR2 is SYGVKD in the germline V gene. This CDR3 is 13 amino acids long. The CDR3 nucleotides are TGTGCCTCTAAACAGGGGAGTCCCGGGGAGCTGTTTTTT. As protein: CASKQGSPGELFF.

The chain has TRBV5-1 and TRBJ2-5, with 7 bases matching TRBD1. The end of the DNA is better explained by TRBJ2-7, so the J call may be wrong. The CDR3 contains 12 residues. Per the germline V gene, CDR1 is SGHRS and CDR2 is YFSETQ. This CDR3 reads CASTPGGNEQYF. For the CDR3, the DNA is TGCGCCAGCACTCCAGGGGGAAACGAGCAGTACTTC.

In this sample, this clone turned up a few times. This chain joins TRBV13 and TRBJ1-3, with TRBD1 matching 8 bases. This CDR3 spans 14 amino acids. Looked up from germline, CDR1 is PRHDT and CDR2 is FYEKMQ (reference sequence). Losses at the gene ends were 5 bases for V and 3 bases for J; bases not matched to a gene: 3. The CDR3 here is CASSLDRDGNTIYF. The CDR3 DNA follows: TGTGCCAGCAGCCTGGACAGGGATGGAAACACCATATATTTT. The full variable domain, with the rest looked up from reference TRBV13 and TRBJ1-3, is AAGVIQSPRHLIKEKRETATLKCYPIPRHDTVYWYQQGPGQDPQFLISFYEKMQSDKGSIPDRFSAQQFSDYHSELNMSSLELGDSALYFCASSLDRDGNTIYFGEGSWLTVV.

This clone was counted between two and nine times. DNA for the CDR3: TGTGCCAGCATTAGTAGGCAACGGGGAACATCCTACAATGAGCAGTTCTTC. This encodes CASISRQRGTSYNEQFF. The chain is built from TRBV28 and TRBJ2-1; possibly TRBD2 for D (5 bases). Trimming cost V 7 bases and J 1 base, with 20 bases left between them. The CDR3 extends over 17 amino acids. Germline CDR1 MDHEN, CDR2 SYDVKM. The full variable domain, rest sourced from reference TRBV28 and TRBJ2-1, is DVKVTQSSRYLVKRTGEKVFLECVQDMDHENMFWYRQDPGLGLRLIYFSYDVKMKEKGDIPEGYSVSREKKERFSLILESASTNQTSMYLCASISRQRGTSYNEQFFGPGTRLTVL.

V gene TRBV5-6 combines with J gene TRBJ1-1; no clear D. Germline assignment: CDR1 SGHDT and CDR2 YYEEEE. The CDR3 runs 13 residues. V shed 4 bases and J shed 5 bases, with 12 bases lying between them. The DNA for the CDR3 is TGTGCCAGCAGCCCCGGAGGTGGGACTGAAGCTTTCTTT. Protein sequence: CASSPGGGTEAFF. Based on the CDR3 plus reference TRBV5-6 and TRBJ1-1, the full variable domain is DAGVTQSPTHLIKTRGQQVTLRCSPKSGHDTVSWYQQALGQGPQFIFQYYEEEERQRGNFPDRFSGHQFPNYSSELNVNALLLGDSALYLCASSPGGGTEAFFGQGTRLTVV.

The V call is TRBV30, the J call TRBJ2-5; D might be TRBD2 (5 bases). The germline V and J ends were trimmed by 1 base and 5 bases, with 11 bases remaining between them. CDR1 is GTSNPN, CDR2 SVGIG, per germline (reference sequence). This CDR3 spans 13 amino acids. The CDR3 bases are TGTGCCTGGAGTGACGGGGTGATGGAGACCCAGTACTTC. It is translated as CAWSDGVMETQYF.

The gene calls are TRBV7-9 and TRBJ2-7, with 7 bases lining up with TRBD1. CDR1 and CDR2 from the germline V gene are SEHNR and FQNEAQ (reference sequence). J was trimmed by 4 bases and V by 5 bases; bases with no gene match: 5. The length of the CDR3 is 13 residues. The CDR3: CASSNGQVYEQYF. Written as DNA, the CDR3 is TGTGCCAGCAGCAATGGACAGGTGTACGAGCAGTACTTC.

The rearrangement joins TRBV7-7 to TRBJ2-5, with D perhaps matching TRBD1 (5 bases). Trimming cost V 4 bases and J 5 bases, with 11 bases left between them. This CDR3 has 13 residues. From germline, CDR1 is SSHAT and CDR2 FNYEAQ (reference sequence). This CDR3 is CASSSHPGETQYF. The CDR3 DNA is TGTGCCAGCAGCTCCCACCCAGGGGAGACCCAGTACTTC.

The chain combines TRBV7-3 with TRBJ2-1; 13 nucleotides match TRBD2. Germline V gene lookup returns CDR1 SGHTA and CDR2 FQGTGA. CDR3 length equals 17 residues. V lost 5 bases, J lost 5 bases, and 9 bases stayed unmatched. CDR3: CASSPHRLAGGHNEQFF. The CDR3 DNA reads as TGTGCCAGCAGCCCTCACAGACTAGCGGGGGGCCACAATGAGCAGTTCTTC.

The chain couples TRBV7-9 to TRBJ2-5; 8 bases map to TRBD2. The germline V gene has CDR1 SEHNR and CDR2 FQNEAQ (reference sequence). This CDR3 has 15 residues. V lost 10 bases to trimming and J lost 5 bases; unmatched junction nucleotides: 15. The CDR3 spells CATAPAGVLKETQYF. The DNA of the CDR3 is TGTGCCACCGCTCCAGCGGGGGTCTTAAAGGAGACCCAGTACTTC.

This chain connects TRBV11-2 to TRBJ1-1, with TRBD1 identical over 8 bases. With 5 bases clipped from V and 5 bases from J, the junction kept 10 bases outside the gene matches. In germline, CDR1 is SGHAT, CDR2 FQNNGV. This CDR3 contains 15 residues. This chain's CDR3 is CASSDRGIARTEAFF. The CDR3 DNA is TGTGCCAGCAGCGACAGGGGAATTGCGAGAACTGAAGCTTTCTTT.

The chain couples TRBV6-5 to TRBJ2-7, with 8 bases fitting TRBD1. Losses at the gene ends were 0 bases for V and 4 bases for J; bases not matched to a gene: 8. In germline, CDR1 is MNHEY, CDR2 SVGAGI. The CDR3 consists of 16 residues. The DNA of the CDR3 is TGTGCCAGCAGTTACTCCAAGGGGACAGGCGTATACGAGCAGTACTTC. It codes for CASSYSKGTGVYEQYF.

CDR3 DNA sequence: TGTGCCAGCAGCGGGGGACGGGGGGCCTACGAGCAGTACTTC. This sequence encodes CASSGGRGAYEQYF. The chain carries TRBV5-6 and TRBJ2-7, with 7 bases aligning to TRBD2. CDR1 SGHDT and CDR2 YYEEEE come from the germline V gene. This CDR3 is 14 amino acids long. J lost 2 bases, V lost 4 bases, and 6 bases had no gene match.

CDR3 DNA: TGTGCCAGCAGCTTAGCGGGAGGTTCCAATGAGCAGTTCTTC. This gives the protein CASSLAGGSNEQFF. The chain couples TRBV7-6 to TRBJ2-1, with D possibly TRBD2 on 6 matching bases. Per germline, CDR1 SGHVS and CDR2 FNYEAQ. V was shortened by 0 bases and J by 6 bases, with 9 bases between the two germline ends. This CDR3 contains 14 residues.